Listed here is a single T cell receptor beta chain. Donors were grouped by their self-reported clinical history. Repertoires were generated with immunoSEQ multiplex PCR, while TCRdb's copy carries only in-frame clones and drops some. Of over 120,000 clones detected, around 86% appear once; the ten largest clones hold more than 3.5%. The entry originates in a study of blood T cell repertoires in COVID-19. Study summary: T cells, B-cell-depleted T cells, or PBMCs supplied cDNA or gDNA.

The CDR3 totals 14 residues. V dropped 7 bases and J dropped 0 bases, with 11 bases sitting between them. The V gene's germline CDR1 is LNHDA and CDR2 SQIVND (reference sequence). This TCR was sampled from a man between 45 and 60 years old who had recovered from COVID-19. The chain links TRBV19 to TRBJ2-3; no firm D call. Sequenced sample: PBMCs or T cells enriched from blood (not recorded which). Here the CDR3 DNA reads TGTGCCAGTACCGTCAGTTCTAGCACAGATACGCAGTATTTT. This translates into CASTVSSSTDTQYF.